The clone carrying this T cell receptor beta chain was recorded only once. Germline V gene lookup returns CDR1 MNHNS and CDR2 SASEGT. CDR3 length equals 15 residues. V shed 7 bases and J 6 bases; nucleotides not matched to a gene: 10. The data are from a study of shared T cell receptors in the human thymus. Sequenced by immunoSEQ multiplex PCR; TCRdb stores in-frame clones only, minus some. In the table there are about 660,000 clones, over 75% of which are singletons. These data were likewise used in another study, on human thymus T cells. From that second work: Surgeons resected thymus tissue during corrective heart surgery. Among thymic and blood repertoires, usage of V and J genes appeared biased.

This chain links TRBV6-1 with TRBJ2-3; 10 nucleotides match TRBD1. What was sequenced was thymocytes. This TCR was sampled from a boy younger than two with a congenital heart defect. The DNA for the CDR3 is TGTGCCAGCATTACGCCGGGACAGGGGAGGGATACGCAGTATTTT. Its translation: CASITPGQGRDTQYF.